Shown below are 28 T cell receptor beta chains from a single sample sequenced in a study of blood T cell repertoires in COVID-19. TCRdb's table, derived via immunoSEQ multiplex PCR, lists solely in-frame clones and lacks some. The sample consists of approximately 250,000 clones, about nine tenths of them appearing once. The sample taken for sequencing was peripheral blood. The receptors derive from a man in his forties with active or convalescent COVID-19.

The rearrangement links TRBV28 to TRBJ1-3; D is unclear. CDR3 length: 13 amino acids. V was pared by 8 bases and J by 4 bases, with 12 bases between. Looked up from germline, CDR1 is MDHEN and CDR2 is SYDVKM. This CDR3 is CASGSGSGNTIYF. The CDR3 region has the DNA TGTGCCAGCGGCTCCGGGTCCGGAAACACCATATATTTT. The full variable domain, rest sourced from reference TRBV28 and TRBJ1-3, is DVKVTQSSRYLVKRTGEKVFLECVQDMDHENMFWYRQDPGLGLRLIYFSYDVKMKEKGDIPEGYSVSREKKERFSLILESASTNQTSMYLCASGSGSGNTIYFGEGSWLTVV.

The genes are TRBV6-5 and TRBJ1-1, with D hard to call. Trimming took 6 bases from V and 0 from J, leaving 11 bases between them. Germline CDR1 reads MNHEY; CDR2 reads SVGAGI. CDR3 size: 14 residues. The CDR3 region is CASSVQIMNTEAFF. The CDR3 region has the DNA TGTGCCAGCAGCGTCCAGATCATGAACACTGAAGCTTTCTTT.

The chain joins TRBV5-4 to TRBJ1-1, with D perhaps TRBD1 (6 bases). Germline loops: CDR1 SGHNT, CDR2 YYREEE (reference sequence). The V gene lost 2 bases and the J gene lost 5 bases, with 10 bases spanning the gap. The length of the CDR3 is 13 residues. The CDR3 reads CASSFQGSTEAFF. CDR3 nucleotide sequence: TGTGCCAGCAGCTTTCAGGGGTCGACTGAAGCTTTCTTT. Supplemented by reference TRBV5-4 and TRBJ1-1, the full variable domain reads ETGVTQSPTHLIKTRGQQVTLRCSSQSGHNTVSWYQQALGQGPQFIFQYYREEENGRGNFPPRFSGLQFPNYSSELNVNALELDDSALYLCASSFQGSTEAFFGQGTRLTVV.

This clone was seen a single time. The gene calls are TRBV5-1 and TRBJ2-3, with 10 bases lining up with TRBD1. Trimming removed 5 bases from V and 3 bases from J; junction bases left unmatched: 0. CDR1 is SGHRS, CDR2 YFSETQ, per germline. The CDR3 length is 13 residues. CDR3 sequence: CASRGQGTDTQYF. The CDR3 DNA is TGCGCCAGCAGGGGACAGGGGACAGATACGCAGTATTTT.

The CDR3 loop is CASTRASNSPLHF. Here the CDR3 DNA reads TGTGCCTCGACGCGGGCCTCTAATTCACCCCTCCACTTT. The rearrangement links TRBV30 to TRBJ1-6; D unresolved. The CDR3 has 13 amino acids. Trimming removed 7 bases at V and 6 bases at J, with 13 bases between. Looked up from germline, CDR1 is GTSNPN and CDR2 is SVGIG (reference sequence).

The chain joins TRBV7-2 to TRBJ1-2; D gene uncertain. The CDR3 has 15 residues. The V end was cut by 5 bases, the J end by 8 bases, with 21 bases between. Germline V gene data show CDR1 as SGHTA and CDR2 as FQGNSA. The CDR3 reads CASSAGLNSKAGYTF. In nucleotides, the CDR3 is TGTGCCAGCAGCGCCGGACTCAACTCAAAGGCCGGCTACACCTTC.

The chain recombines TRBV28 with TRBJ2-3; maybe TRBD1 (6 bases). The germline gives CDR1 MDHEN, CDR2 SYDVKM. The V gene lost 6 bases and the J gene lost 2 bases, with 12 bases spanning the gap. The CDR3 spans 14 residues. The CDR3 spells CASSSTGNTDTQYF. CDR3 in DNA: TGTGCCAGCAGCTCGACAGGCAACACAGATACGCAGTATTTT.

CDR3: CASSSRDRGLETQYF. The CDR3 DNA sequence: TGTGCCAGCAGCTCCCGGGACAGGGGGCTGGAGACCCAGTACTTC. V usage is TRBV6-6 and J usage is TRBJ2-5; TRBD1 agrees at 12 bases. CDR3 size: 15 residues. V was pared by 6 bases and J by 5 bases, with 7 bases of the junction left unmatched. Per the germline V gene, CDR1 is MNHNY and CDR2 is SVGAGI (reference sequence).

This chain uses TRBV19 with TRBJ1-2; no clear D gene. Per the germline V gene, CDR1 is LNHDA and CDR2 is SQIVND (reference sequence). The V end was cut by 0 bases, the J end by 3 bases, with 14 bases between. The CDR3 totals 16 residues. CDR3 nucleotide sequence: TGTGCCAGTAGTATAGAGCTCGACATCAAGTACTATGGCTACACCTTC. Amino acids: CASSIELDIKYYGYTF.

V is TRBV10-3 and J is TRBJ1-6; 7 bases agree with TRBD1. V was pared by 4 bases and J by 5 bases, with 5 bases of the junction left unmatched. Germline V gene lookup returns CDR1 ENHRY and CDR2 SYGVKD. The CDR3 loop spans 15 amino acids. CDR3 sequence (DNA): TGTGCCATCAGTGGGACAGGCACCGATAATTCACCCCTCCACTTT. Translated, it gives CAISGTGTDNSPLHF.

This clone was found a few times. The same CDR3 also results from other DNA sequences found in this sample. This CDR3 is CASSINRETYGYTF. In DNA form, the CDR3 reads TGTGCCAGTAGTATCAACAGGGAAACCTATGGCTACACCTTC. This chain joins TRBV19 and TRBJ1-2; D is perhaps TRBD1 (6 bases). Germline V CDR1 and CDR2: LNHDA, SQIVND (reference sequence). Trimming took 3 bases from V and 4 from J, leaving 12 bases between them. The CDR3 totals 14 residues.

In regard to this clone: The sample has other DNA sequences that encode this CDR3 too. V gene TRBV29-1 combines with J gene TRBJ2-7; 7 bases are shared with TRBD1. Unmatched junction bases numbered 3, after V lost 6 bases and J lost 4 bases. The CDR3 covers 11 residues. CDR1 SQVTM and CDR2 ANQGSEA come from the germline V gene. CDR3 protein: CSVGTAYEQYF. The CDR3, as DNA: TGCAGCGTAGGGACAGCATACGAGCAGTACTTC.

V usage is TRBV3-1 (or the pseudogene TRBV3-2) and J usage is TRBJ1-2; D ambiguous. CDR3 size: 17 residues. Trimming shortened V by 0 bases and J by 2 bases, and 16 bases separated the two germline ends. Germline CDR1 and CDR2: LGHDT and YNNKEL (reference sequence). CDR3 sequence: CASSQDIGGMGNYGYTF. The CDR3 DNA is TGTGCCAGCAGCCAAGATATCGGAGGGATGGGAAACTATGGCTACACCTTC.

CDR3 sequence: CASSLTRSDYGYTF. CDR3 nucleotides: TGTGCCAGCAGTTTAACTAGGAGCGACTATGGCTACACCTTC. The V gene is TRBV28, the J gene TRBJ1-2; D not certain. V lost 2 bases to trimming and J lost 3 bases, with 10 bases between them. This CDR3 spans 14 amino acids. CDR1 and CDR2 from the germline V gene are MDHEN and SYDVKM.

The sample holds one count of this clone. The V and J genes are TRBV14 and TRBJ2-3; perhaps TRBD2 as D (5 bases). V lost 2 bases, J lost 5 bases, and 14 bases lay in between. The germline CDR1 and CDR2 sequences are SGHDN and FVKESK. The length of the CDR3 is 15 residues. CDR3 nucleotides: TGTGCCAGCAGCCAACCGGGAATCCGCGGAGATACGCAGTATTTT. This translates into CASSQPGIRGDTQYF.

The chain uses TRBV24-1 and TRBJ1-2; TRBD1 might be the D (5 bases). This CDR3 has 13 amino acids. Trimming took 4 bases from V and 4 from J, leaving 9 bases between them. Germline CDR1 KGHDR, CDR2 SFDVKD. Here the CDR3 DNA reads TGTGCCACCAGTGAGAAGGGGTTCTATGGCTACACCTTC. This gives the protein CATSEKGFYGYTF.

The chain joins TRBV27 to TRBJ2-2, with TRBD1 as a possible D gene (6 bases). V lost 2 bases and J 4 bases, leaving 11 bases between the germline ends. CDR1 and CDR2 (germline): MNHEY, SMNVEV (reference sequence). The CDR3 runs to 15 residues. The CDR3 is CASSLGQQPTGELFF. The CDR3 DNA reads TGTGCCAGCAGTTTAGGACAGCAACCCACCGGGGAGCTGTTTTTT.

This clone was seen just once. V and J are TRBV7-9 and TRBJ2-2; no clear D gene. The V gene lost 2 bases and the J gene lost 1 base, with 5 bases spanning the gap. CDR1 and CDR2 (germline): SEHNR, FQNEAQ (reference sequence). This CDR3 contains 14 residues. The CDR3, as DNA: TGTGCCAGCAGCTTATCAGTGAACACCGGGGAGCTGTTTTTT. Translating gives CASSLSVNTGELFF. Combining the CDR3 with reference TRBV7-9 and TRBJ2-2 gives the whole variable domain DTGVSQNPRHKITKRGQNVTFRCDPISEHNRLYWYRQTLGQGPEFLTYFQNEAQLEKSRLLSDRFSAERPKGSFSTLEIQRTEQGDSAMYLCASSLSVNTGELFFGEGSRLTVL.

The rearrangement uses TRBV2 and TRBJ2-3, with 11 bases fitting TRBD2. This CDR3 is built from 16 residues. After removal of 8 bases from V and 1 base from J, the junction contained 8 bases not matched to a gene. Germline CDR1 is SNHLY and CDR2 is FYNNEI. CDR3: CASVLAGALGTDTQYF. The CDR3 DNA follows: TGTGCCAGCGTACTAGCGGGGGCCCTTGGCACAGATACGCAGTATTTT.

This rearrangement joins TRBV10-3 to TRBJ2-7, with 8 bases lining up with TRBD1. The germline CDR1 and CDR2 sequences are ENHRY and SYGVKD. Unmatched junction bases numbered 7, after V lost 7 bases and J lost 2 bases. The length of the CDR3 is 14 residues. CDR3 residues: CAITFDRGAYEQYF. The CDR3 DNA follows: TGTGCCATCACCTTCGACAGGGGAGCCTACGAGCAGTACTTC.

The chain employs TRBV18 and TRBJ2-3; 12 bases map to TRBD1. Germline V CDR1 and CDR2: KGHSH, LQKENI. The V segment lost 2 bases and the J segment 3 bases; nucleotides outside the gene matches: 3. This CDR3 spans 16 amino acids. The CDR3 region has the DNA TGTGCCAGCTCACCAGGGACAGGGGGCGAGACAGATACGCAGTATTTT. Translating gives CASSPGTGGETDTQYF. The full variable domain, its missing parts supplied by reference TRBV18 and TRBJ2-3, is NAGVMQNPRHLVRRRGQEARLRCSPMKGHSHVYWYRQLPEEGLKFMVYLQKENIIDESGMPKERFSAEFPKEGPSILRIQQVVRGDSAAYFCASSPGTGGETDTQYFGPGTRLTVL.

The chain links TRBV7-4 to TRBJ2-3, with D maybe TRBD2 (5 bases). Per germline, CDR1 SGHVT and CDR2 SQSDAQ. The CDR3 contains 16 residues. V was pared by 4 bases and J by 2 bases, with 16 bases between. Written as DNA, the CDR3 is TGTGCCAGCAGCTCCATCCAGCGACTACTCACAGATACGCAGTATTTT. Translation gives CASSSIQRLLTDTQYF.

V is TRBV15 and J is TRBJ1-2; 7 bases match TRBD1. The CDR3 is made up of 16 amino acids. The germline V gene has CDR1 LNHNV and CDR2 YYDKDF (reference sequence). V dropped 1 base and J dropped 0; count of bases not matched to a gene: 5. The CDR3 coding sequence is TGTGCCACCAGCAGAGGGGGGACAGATACTAACTATGGCTACACCTTC. This gives the protein CATSRGGTDTNYGYTF.

The rearrangement uses TRBV27 and TRBJ2-7; D uncertain. The CDR3 is 15 amino acids. Germline V lookup: CDR1 MNHEY, CDR2 SMNVEV (reference sequence). Trimming pared 5 bases from V and 4 bases from J, leaving 18 bases between. CDR3 amino acids: CASSQRSAEIYEQYF. For the CDR3, the DNA is TGTGCCAGCAGTCAACGATCGGCGGAGATATACGAGCAGTACTTC.

The rearrangement joins TRBV6-5 to TRBJ1-1; 9 bases are shared with TRBD1. The J segment lost 6 bases and the V segment lost 5 bases, leaving 10 bases of the junction unmatched. CDR1 is MNHEY and CDR2 is SVGAGI in the germline V gene. The length of the CDR3 is 15 residues. The CDR3 DNA reads as TGTGCCAGCAGTACCCCCGGGACAGGGTGGGCTGAAGCTTTCTTT. Protein product: CASSTPGTGWAEAFF.

The genes are TRBV6-1 and TRBJ1-5; 7 bases line up with TRBD1. This CDR3 has 15 amino acids. The trim removed 1 base at V and 5 bases at J, leaving 5 bases unmatched. Germline assignment: CDR1 MNHNS and CDR2 SASEGT. The chain's CDR3 is CASSEGAGTDQPQHF. CDR3 sequence (DNA): TGTGCCAGCAGTGAAGGGGCCGGGACAGATCAGCCCCAGCATTTT.

V is TRBV19 and J is TRBJ2-7, with D possibly being TRBD1 (6 bases). Germline lookup yields CDR1 LNHDA and CDR2 SQIVND (reference sequence). This CDR3 comprises 13 residues. The germline V and J ends were trimmed by 3 bases and 3 bases, with 9 bases remaining between them. The CDR3 DNA follows: TGTGCCAGTAGTATCGCACAGGGCTACGAGCAGTACTTC. It translates to CASSIAQGYEQYF.

V is TRBV5-4 and J is TRBJ1-6; D might be TRBD1 (6 bases). The CDR3 runs 16 residues. Germline V gene lookup returns CDR1 SGHNT and CDR2 YYREEE (reference sequence). Deletions cut 2 bases from V and 9 bases from J, with 18 bases between. This chain's CDR3 is CASSLGRGIMSSPLHF. The CDR3 DNA reads TGTGCCAGCAGCTTAGGCAGGGGCATAATGAGTTCACCCCTCCACTTT.